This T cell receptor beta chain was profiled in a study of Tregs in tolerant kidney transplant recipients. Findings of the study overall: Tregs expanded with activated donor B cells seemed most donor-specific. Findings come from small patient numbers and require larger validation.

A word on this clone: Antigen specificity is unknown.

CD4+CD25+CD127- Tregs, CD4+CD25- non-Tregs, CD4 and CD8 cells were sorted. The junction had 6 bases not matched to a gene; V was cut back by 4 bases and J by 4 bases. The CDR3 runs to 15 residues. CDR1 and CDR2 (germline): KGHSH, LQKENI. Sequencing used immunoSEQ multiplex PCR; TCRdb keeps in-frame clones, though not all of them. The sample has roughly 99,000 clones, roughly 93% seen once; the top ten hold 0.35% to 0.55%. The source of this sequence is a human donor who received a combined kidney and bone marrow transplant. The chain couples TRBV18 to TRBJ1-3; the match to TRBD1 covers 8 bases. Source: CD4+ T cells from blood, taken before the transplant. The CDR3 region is CASSRQTGVGNTIYF. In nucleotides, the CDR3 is TGTGCCAGCTCACGTCAGACAGGGGTCGGAAACACCATATATTTT.